The 5 T cell receptor beta chains below were found in one sample sequenced in a study of regulatory T cells in long-lasting Graves disease. Combining iRepertoire HTBI primers with Arm-PCR of CDR3 regions, the authors built TCR beta libraries. TCRdb recomputed calls from the multiplex PCR reads with MiXCR, one row per CDR3 protein. Among about 540,000 distinct CDR3 sequences listed, approximately 13% were seen once. Noted time point: newly diagnosed GD, antithyroid drugs for less than 3 months. Preparation of the TCR library used RNA extracted from PBMCs. This same sample was also part of a study on T cells in Graves' hyperthyroidism and ophthalmopathy.

Sequences were derived from peripheral blood mononuclear cells (PBMCs), sampled at new diagnosis, from a patient treated with antithyroid drugs. All receptors come from a man younger than 45 with Graves disease.

V gene TRBV10-2 combines with J gene TRBJ1-1, with a possible D match to TRBD1 (5 bases). This CDR3 has 13 residues. The germline gives CDR1 WSHSY, CDR2 SAAADI. The V end was cut by 3 bases, the J end by 5 bases, with 10 bases between. The CDR3 bases are TGCGCCAGCAGTGACAGGGCGGAGACTGAAGCTTTCTTT. It is translated as CASSDRAETEAFF.

This clonotype has a count of ten or more. The J gene is TRBJ2-1, the V gene TRBV6-9; D unresolved. Germline CDR1 is MNHGY and CDR2 is SVAAGI. This CDR3 has 14 amino acids. Trimming removed 4 bases from V and 7 bases from J, with 14 bases in between. CDR3 DNA: TGTGCCAGCAGTTGGGCGGTGCGGAAGAATGAGCAGTTCTTC. It encodes CASSWAVRKNEQFF.

In this sample, this clonotype turned up many times. The V gene is TRBV5-1, the J gene TRBJ2-1; TRBD2 matches 12 bases. Germline-derived CDR1 and CDR2 are SGHRS and YFSETQ. The length of the CDR3 is 17 residues. Trimming at V came to 4 bases and at J to 8 bases, leaving 13 bases not matched to a gene. CDR3 amino acids: CASSTTDLAGGSDEQFF. The CDR3 bases are TGCGCCAGCAGCACCACGGATCTAGCGGGAGGGTCGGATGAGCAGTTCTTC.

Many counts were recorded for this clonotype. It is likely a read error, because the conserved phenylalanine at the end of the CDR3 is missing. Because the CDR3's place on the DNA is in doubt, the DNA is left out and the CDR3 is given as listed by TCRdb. The rearrangement links TRBV10-2 to TRBJ2-1; no DNA check was done on the table's D call, TRBD1. The CDR3 comprises 12 residues, both ends counted. Germline CDR1 is WSHSY and CDR2 is SAAADI. CDR3 sequence: CASSRDRGHLSL.

The J gene is TRBJ1-3, the V gene TRBV15; 11 bases align to TRBD1. Losses at the gene ends were 3 bases for V and 2 bases for J; bases not matched to a gene: 3. The CDR3 is made up of 16 amino acids. Germline CDR1 LNHNV, CDR2 YYDKDF (reference sequence). CDR3 sequence (DNA): TGTGCCACCAGCAGGCCGGGACAGGGGGCTGGAAACACCATATATTTT. Protein product: CATSRPGQGAGNTIYF.